This entry describes one T cell receptor (beta chain). The antigen remains unidentified. The sample is drawn from a study of shared clonotypes between healthy human individuals. About the research overall: With ages of 18 to 49, the donors were a couple of women and three men. There were three CD4 naive, three CD4 memory, two CD8 naive and one CD8 memory plates per donor.

General observations from the study: There were few donors, and this limited the genetic and exposure-history diversity represented.

Trimming cost V 5 bases and J 2 bases, with 19 bases left between them. Germline lookup yields CDR1 MRHNA and CDR2 SNTAGT. The CDR3 covers 17 residues. Sequencing used immunoSEQ multiplex PCR; TCRdb keeps in-frame clones, though not all of them. Of 2 million to 2.5 million clones listed, around 95% are singletons. The clonotype was recovered from a man aged 18 to 29 in good health. Input material: naive CD4+ T cells sorted from blood. Subset of the sample: CD45RA+ positively selected. The V call is TRBV6-4, the J call TRBJ1-5; no clear D. CDR3 amino acids: CASSQFGSHSRNQPQHF. The CDR3 nucleotides are TGTGCCAGCAGTCAATTCGGAAGCCATAGCCGCAATCAGCCCCAGCATTTT.